This T cell receptor beta chain derives from a study of T-cell reconstitution after alpha-beta-depleted transplantation in children. Unique molecular identifiers were used to barcode this TCRbeta library. TCRdb redid the calling of the PCR reads with MiXCR, one entry per CDR3 protein. Among about 610,000 distinct CDR3 sequences listed, under 12% were seen once. The germline V gene encodes CDR1 SQVTM and CDR2 ANQGSEA. V lost 7 bases, J lost 0 bases, and 10 bases lay in between. CDR3 length equals 13 residues. The rearrangement joins TRBV29-1 to TRBJ2-1; the D is unclear. The starting material was PBMCs from the stem cell graft donor, obtained from the stem cell graft. The sequence was collected from a human donor who donated a stem cell graft to a child with acute myeloid leukemia. The DNA of the CDR3 is TGCAGCGCCGGAATAAGCTCCTACAATGAGCAGTTCTTC. This gives the protein CSAGISSYNEQFF.